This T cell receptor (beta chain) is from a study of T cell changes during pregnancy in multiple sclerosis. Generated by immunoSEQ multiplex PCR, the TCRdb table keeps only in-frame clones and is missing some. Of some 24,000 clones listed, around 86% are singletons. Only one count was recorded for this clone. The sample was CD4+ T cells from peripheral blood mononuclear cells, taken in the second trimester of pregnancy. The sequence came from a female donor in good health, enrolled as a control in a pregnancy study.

CDR3 nucleotide sequence: TGTGCCGTCGGTGAAACGGGACACAACTATGGCTACACCTTC. Translation gives CAVGETGHNYGYTF. The rearrangement links TRBV6-1 to TRBJ1-2; TRBD1 might be the D (6 bases). Germline V gene sequence: CDR1 MNHNS, CDR2 SASEGT. The V gene lost 11 bases and the J gene lost 2 bases, with 18 bases spanning the gap. The CDR3 sequence is 14 residues long.